Below are 27 T cell receptor beta chains sequenced from a single sample in a study of cytomegalovirus exposure and HLA in healthy donors. PCR employed 60 Vbeta and 13 Jbeta primers. Assay: immunoSEQ multiplex PCR; the TCRdb copy retains only in-frame clones and omits some. Of 55,000 to 75,000 clones listed, 70% to 90% are singletons. Material for sequencing was PBMCs. All receptors derive from a man younger than 30 in good health and CMV-seronegative.

The rearrangement uses TRBV6-1 and TRBJ1-5; perhaps TRBD1 as D (6 bases). Germline CDR1 MNHNS, CDR2 SASEGT. V was shortened by 8 bases and J by 4 bases, with 15 bases between the two germline ends. CDR3 size: 14 residues. The CDR3 sequence: CASVPGHTNQPQHF. CDR3 sequence (DNA): TGTGCCAGCGTTCCGGGACACACGAATCAGCCCCAGCATTTT.

The gene calls are TRBV25-1 and TRBJ2-5; weak D call: TRBD2 (5 bases). Trimming shortened V by 11 bases and J by 5 bases, and 15 bases separated the two germline ends. Germline V gene sequence: CDR1 MGHDK, CDR2 SYGVNS. The length of the CDR3 is 12 residues. CDR3: CARIGVIETQYF. The DNA of the CDR3 is TGTGCCCGGATCGGGGTGATTGAGACCCAGTACTTC.

This chain uses TRBV9 with TRBJ2-7; a possible D gene is TRBD2 (5 bases). Per germline, CDR1 SGDLS and CDR2 YYNGEE. This CDR3 is 16 amino acids long. The V and J ends lost 4 bases and 6 bases respectively, with 23 bases between them. CDR3 bases: TGTGCCAGCAGCCGAGGGCTGCTATCGATGGGGTTCGAGCAGTACTTC. This sequence encodes CASSRGLLSMGFEQYF.

This clone was recorded only once. This chain links TRBV5-3 with TRBJ1-1; 7 nucleotides align to TRBD1. TRBV5-3 belongs to the ORF category, with a function that is uncertain. The length of the CDR3 is 15 residues. J was trimmed by 3 bases and V by 1 base; bases with no gene match: 6. The CDR3 DNA reads TGTGCCAGAAGCTTGTATACAGGGGAGGACACTGAAGCTTTCTTT. Protein product: CARSLYTGEDTEAFF.

J is TRBJ1-3 and V is TRBV2; TRBD1 matches 10 bases. Germline CDR1 reads SNHLY; CDR2 reads FYNNEI. V shed 7 bases, J shed 3 bases, and the junction held 9 bases outside the gene matches. CDR3 size: 16 residues. As DNA, the CDR3 is TGTGCCAGCACCTTTGGGACAGGGGTTTTTGGAAACACCATATATTTT. It translates to CASTFGTGVFGNTIYF.

The gene calls are TRBV29-1 and TRBJ2-6, with 7 bases lining up with TRBD1. The CDR3 sequence is 15 residues long. V trimming: 6 bases; J trimming: 2 bases; junction bases outside the gene matches: 7. Germline V gene data show CDR1 as SQVTM and CDR2 as ANQGSEA. The CDR3 loop is CSVTTGLAGANVLTF. CDR3 coding DNA: TGCAGCGTCACGACAGGGCTTGCTGGGGCCAACGTCCTGACTTTC. Drawing the rest from reference TRBV29-1 and TRBJ2-6, the complete variable domain is SAVISQKPSRDICQRGTSLTIQCQVDSQVTMMFWYRQQPGQSLTLIATANQGSEATYESGFVIDKFPISRPNLTFSTLTVSNMSPEDSSIYLCSVTTGLAGANVLTFGAGSRLTVL.

This chain connects TRBV18 to TRBJ1-5, with a possible D match to TRBD1 (6 bases). Germline V gene data show CDR1 as KGHSH and CDR2 as LQKENI. This CDR3 contains 14 residues. V was clipped by 9 bases and J by 0 bases, with 12 bases between them. The CDR3 DNA is TGTGCCAGTACACAGGGATATAGCAATCAGCCCCAGCATTTT. As protein: CASTQGYSNQPQHF.

The chain has TRBV30 and TRBJ1-5, with no clear D. CDR3 length: 14 amino acids. Deletions cut 2 bases from V and 3 bases from J, with 11 bases between. Per the germline V gene, CDR1 is GTSNPN and CDR2 is SVGIG (reference sequence). Here the CDR3 DNA reads TGTGCCTGGAGTAGCGGGCACCTCAATCAGCCCCAGCATTTT. It is translated as CAWSSGHLNQPQHF.

The CDR3 nucleotides are TGTGCCAGCAAATATCTAGACAGGAGATCCACTGAAGCTTTCTTT. Amino acid sequence: CASKYLDRRSTEAFF. This chain uses TRBV6-5 with TRBJ1-1; D is perhaps TRBD1 (6 bases). CDR1 is MNHEY, CDR2 SVGAGI, per germline. CDR3 length equals 15 residues. V shed 7 bases and J shed 4 bases, with 19 bases lying between them.

The rearrangement uses TRBV28 and TRBJ1-6, with TRBD1 matching 10 bases. V gave up 3 bases and J gave up 3 bases; unmatched junction bases: 8. Germline V CDR1 and CDR2: MDHEN, SYDVKM. This CDR3 region has 18 residues. The CDR3 region is CASSLGDRGTGYNSPLHF. The DNA of the CDR3 is TGTGCCAGCAGTTTGGGGGACAGGGGTACCGGCTATAATTCACCCCTCCACTTT.

The rearrangement links TRBV19 to TRBJ1-1, with TRBD1 matching over 7 bases. This CDR3 contains 14 residues. V was pared by 7 bases and J by 4 bases, with 9 bases of the junction left unmatched. Looked up from germline, CDR1 is LNHDA and CDR2 is SQIVND (reference sequence). Here the CDR3 reads CASTYRGAATEAFF. The CDR3 DNA follows: TGTGCCAGTACTTACAGGGGAGCGGCCACTGAAGCTTTCTTT.

The chain carries TRBV10-2 and TRBJ1-2; possibly TRBD1 for D (5 bases). This CDR3 is built from 15 residues. V lost 3 bases to trimming and J lost 4 bases, with 15 bases between them. Germline loops: CDR1 WSHSY, CDR2 SAAADI. The CDR3 DNA is TGCGCCAGCAGTGACGCCGGTGGAGGGGTCTATGGCTACACCTTC. Protein product: CASSDAGGGVYGYTF.

This clone was picked up one time. The J gene is TRBJ2-5, the V gene TRBV2; 7 nucleotides agree with TRBD2. From germline, CDR1 is SNHLY and CDR2 FYNNEI. This CDR3 region has 16 residues. Trimming cost V 8 bases and J 2 bases; bases outside gene matches: 14. This chain's CDR3 is CASAPGRALGQETQYF. CDR3 DNA: TGTGCCAGCGCACCTGGGAGGGCGTTGGGGCAAGAGACCCAGTACTTC.

The rearrangement uses TRBV19 and TRBJ1-5; unclear D gene. The CDR3 is 14 amino acids. V lost 2 bases, J lost 7 bases, and 12 bases lay in between. Per the germline V gene, CDR1 is LNHDA and CDR2 is SQIVND (reference sequence). This chain's CDR3 is CASSISSGSQPQHF. CDR3 DNA: TGTGCCAGTAGTATATCCTCGGGTTCACAGCCCCAGCATTTT.

This clone came up once. The rearrangement joins TRBV2 to TRBJ2-2, with 7 bases fitting TRBD1. The junction had 3 bases not matched to a gene; V was cut back by 3 bases and J by 5 bases. Looked up from germline, CDR1 is SNHLY and CDR2 is FYNNEI. The CDR3 extends over 14 amino acids. The CDR3 spells CASSDRQGTGELFF. The CDR3 bases are TGTGCCAGCAGTGACCGACAGGGAACCGGGGAGCTGTTTTTT.

This clone was counted a few times. The chain couples TRBV7-2 to TRBJ2-1; D may be TRBD1 (6 bases). Trimming left V 8 bases short and J 2 bases short, with 13 bases between. The CDR3 sequence is 14 residues long. Germline V CDR1 and CDR2: SGHTA, FQGNSA. The CDR3 region has the DNA TGTGCCAGCTCCCTGGGGGCTGCCTACAATGAGCAGTTCTTC. Its protein product is CASSLGAAYNEQFF. The whole variable domain, filled in from reference TRBV7-2 and TRBJ2-1, reads GAGVSQSPSNKVTEKGKDVELRCDPISGHTALYWYRQSLGQGLEFLIYFQGNSAPDKSGLPSDRFSAERTGGSVSTLTIQRTQQEDSAVYLCASSLGAAYNEQFFGPGTRLTVL.

The chain is built from TRBV2 and TRBJ2-7, with TRBD1 identical over 8 bases. The junction had 0 bases not matched to a gene; V was cut back by 5 bases and J by 3 bases. This CDR3 has 12 residues. Looked up from germline, CDR1 is SNHLY and CDR2 is FYNNEI. DNA of the CDR3: TGTGCCAGCAGTACAGGGGGCTACGAGCAGTACTTC. It yields the protein CASSTGGYEQYF.

The chain recombines TRBV5-1 with TRBJ1-5, with TRBD1 as a possible D gene (6 bases). Germline V lookup: CDR1 SGHRS, CDR2 YFSETQ. This CDR3 is 14 amino acids long. Trimming pared 0 bases from V and 6 bases from J, leaving 10 bases between. As DNA, the CDR3 is TGCGCCAGCAGCTTGGAGGGAGGGGGTCAGCCCCAGCATTTT. Translation: CASSLEGGGQPQHF.

The J gene is TRBJ1-1, the V gene TRBV5-1; no firm D call. The CDR3 extends over 12 amino acids. Germline lookup yields CDR1 SGHRS and CDR2 YFSETQ. The germline V and J ends were trimmed by 5 bases and 11 bases, with 16 bases remaining between them. In nucleotides, the CDR3 is TGCGCCAGCAGTTTCAAAGGTTCCAGGGCTTTCTTT. Translated: CASSFKGSRAFF.

The chain recombines TRBV4-1 with TRBJ1-2, with D tentatively TRBD1 (5 bases). This CDR3 has 17 residues. Trimming removed 0 bases from V and 4 bases from J, with 18 bases in between. Per germline, CDR1 MGHRA and CDR2 YSYEKL. Written as DNA, the CDR3 is TGCGCCAGCAGCCAAGATCCCCAATGGAGGGGATCCTATGGCTACACCTTC. Translated, it gives CASSQDPQWRGSYGYTF.

J is TRBJ1-2 and V is TRBV15; 7 bases are shared with TRBD1. CDR1 is LNHNV and CDR2 is YYDKDF in the germline V gene (reference sequence). The CDR3 sequence is 14 residues long. After removal of 3 bases from V and 6 bases from J, the junction contained 7 bases not matched to a gene. DNA of the CDR3: TGTGCCACCAGCAGCGTTTTGGGACAGCATGGCTACACCTTC. Translation: CATSSVLGQHGYTF.

V gene TRBV6-1 combines with J gene TRBJ1-5, with 7 bases fitting TRBD1. J lost 2 bases, V lost 1 base, and 2 bases had no gene match. The CDR3 has 15 residues. Germline V CDR1 and CDR2: MNHNS, SASEGT. In nucleotides, the CDR3 is TGTGCCAGCAGTGAAGTAGGGACAGGCAATCAGCCCCAGCATTTT. Its protein is CASSEVGTGNQPQHF.

On this clone: Its ends do not fully match the called genes, so a read error is possible. J is TRBJ1-3 and V is TRBV7-7; tentatively, D is TRBD1 (6 bases). Looked up from germline, CDR1 is SSHAT and CDR2 is FNYEAQ (reference sequence). The CDR3 runs 15 residues. The CDR3 DNA reads TGTGCTAGCAGCTTAGCACAGGGCTCTGGAAACACCATATATTTT. Protein product: CASSLAQGSGNTIYF.

The genes are TRBV9 and TRBJ1-1, with D maybe TRBD1 (5 bases). The germline V gene encodes CDR1 SGDLS and CDR2 YYNGEE. There are 15 residues in the CDR3. Between the trimmed V and J ends, which lost 0 bases and 2 bases, there was a span of 11 bases. CDR3 loop: CASSVEAGGNTEAFF. The CDR3 DNA follows: TGTGCCAGCAGCGTAGAGGCCGGGGGTAACACTGAAGCTTTCTTT.

DNA for the CDR3: TGCGCCAGCAGCCCGGGACAGGCGAACACTGAAGCTTTCTTT. This gives the protein CASSPGQANTEAFF. V usage is TRBV5-1 and J usage is TRBJ1-1; 8 nucleotides agree with TRBD1. V shed 4 bases, J shed 1 base, and the junction held 3 bases outside the gene matches. CDR1 is SGHRS and CDR2 is YFSETQ in the germline V gene. This CDR3 region has 14 residues.

The genes are TRBV7-2 and TRBJ1-6, with a possible D match to TRBD1 (5 bases). V lost 1 base to trimming and J lost 5 bases, with 12 bases between them. CDR3 length equals 16 residues. The V gene's germline CDR1 is SGHTA and CDR2 FQGNSA. Here the CDR3 DNA reads TGTGCCAGCAGCTTAGGTTTGCAGGGAAATAATTCACCCCTCCACTTT. It specifies CASSLGLQGNNSPLHF.

This clone occurred once. The chain recombines TRBV9 with TRBJ1-2; TRBD1 agrees at 7 bases. Losses at the gene ends were 3 bases for V and 2 bases for J; bases not matched to a gene: 1. Germline-derived CDR1 and CDR2 are SGDLS and YYNGEE. CDR3 length: 13 residues. The CDR3 here is CASSGGQNYGYTF. The DNA for the CDR3 is TGTGCCAGCAGCGGGGGACAGAACTATGGCTACACCTTC.